The 5 T cell receptor beta chains in this list originate from one sample, sequenced in a study of vaccination effects on CD4 cells after COVID-19. Profiled with immunoSEQ multiplex PCR; TCRdb holds only in-frame clones, not every one. The sample has about 61,000 clones; roughly 79% are singletons. In the ViraFEST assay, antigen-specific CD4+ clonotypes were identified by expansion after peptide-pool stimulation. Isolating CD4+ T cells followed approximately 10 days of culture. Antigens of these TCRs are unknown. Material: CD4+ T cells from PBMCs cultured with HCoV-229E spike peptides, obtained before COVID-19 vaccination. These receptors were obtained from a human donor who received a COVID-19 vaccine.

V gene TRBV5-1 combines with J gene TRBJ2-7; TRBD1 matches at 9 bases. CDR3 length: 16 residues. Per germline, CDR1 SGHRS and CDR2 YFSETQ. Germline trimming cut 1 base from V and 1 base from J; bases unmatched to any gene: 6. This CDR3 reads CASSLTGQGSSYEQYV. The CDR3 DNA sequence: TGCGCCAGCAGCTTGACGGGACAGGGCTCATCCTACGAGCAGTACGTC.

The V call is TRBV12-1, the J call TRBJ2-3; the table's D call, TRBD2, has no DNA check behind it. TRBV12-1 is recorded as a pseudogene. This CDR3 contains 15 residues. CDR3 DNA: TGTGCCAGCAGCTTTGCTAGCGGGGGAGGAGATACGCAGTATTTT. It translates to CASSFASGGGDTQYF.

The chain has TRBV7-9 and TRBJ2-7, with D perhaps matching TRBD1 (6 bases). Germline V gene data show CDR1 as SEHNR and CDR2 as FQNEAQ (reference sequence). The V gene lost 3 bases and the J gene lost 6 bases, with 12 bases spanning the gap. This CDR3 comprises 13 residues. The CDR3 reads CASSFRGGSEQYV. In DNA form, the CDR3 reads TGTGCCAGCAGCTTCAGGGGTGGATCCGAGCAGTACGTC.

In this sample, this clone turned up once. This chain connects TRBV29-1 to TRBJ1-4; D remains unclear. Germline values: CDR1 SQVTM, CDR2 ANQGSEA. This CDR3 contains 14 residues. V was pared by 3 bases and J by 4 bases, with 12 bases between. The chain's CDR3 is CSVDEGAGNEKLFF. CDR3 nucleotides: TGCAGCGTTGATGAGGGCGCAGGTAATGAAAAACTGTTTTTT.

This chain connects TRBV3-1 (or the pseudogene TRBV3-2) to TRBJ2-6; D remains ambiguous. The V and J ends lost 4 bases and 2 bases respectively, with 15 bases between them. Germline V gene data show CDR1 as LGHDT and CDR2 as YNNKEL (reference sequence). The CDR3 consists of 17 residues. The CDR3 loop is CASSRGLQSAGANVLTF. The CDR3 bases are TGTGCCAGCAGCCGGGGTCTCCAGTCCGCTGGGGCCAACGTCCTGACTTTC.